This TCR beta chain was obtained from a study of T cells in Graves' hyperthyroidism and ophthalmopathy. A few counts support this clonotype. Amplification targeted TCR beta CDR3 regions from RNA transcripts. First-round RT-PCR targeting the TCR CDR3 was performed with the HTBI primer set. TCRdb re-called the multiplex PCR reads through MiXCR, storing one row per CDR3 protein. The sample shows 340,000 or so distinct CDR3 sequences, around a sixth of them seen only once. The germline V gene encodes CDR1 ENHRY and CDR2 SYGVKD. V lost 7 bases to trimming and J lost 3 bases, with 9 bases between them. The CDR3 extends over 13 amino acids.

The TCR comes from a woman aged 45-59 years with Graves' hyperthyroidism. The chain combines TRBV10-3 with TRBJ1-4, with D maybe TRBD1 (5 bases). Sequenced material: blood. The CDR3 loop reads CAINPGPNEKLFF. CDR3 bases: TGTGCCATCAATCCGGGACCTAATGAAAAACTGTTTTTT.